The 2 T cell receptor beta chains in this list originate from one sample, sequenced in a study of siplizumab effects on memory and regulatory T cells. The repertoire was sequenced with immunoSEQ multiplex PCR; TCRdb's copy has only in-frame clones and lacks some. The table lists tens of thousands of clones, 95% of them singletons. Material for sequencing was CD8+ T cells sorted from blood. Every receptor here comes from a human donor in good health.

The chain couples TRBV19 to TRBJ2-1, with D possibly TRBD1 on 7 matching bases. Trimming stripped 6 bases from V and 4 bases from J, with 25 bases between. Germline CDR1 reads LNHDA; CDR2 reads SQIVND (reference sequence). This CDR3 spans 18 amino acids. The CDR3 spells CASSQGVGSFFSYNEQFF. The CDR3 coding sequence is TGTGCCAGTAGCCAGGGGGTCGGGAGCTTCTTCTCTTACAATGAGCAGTTCTTC.

This chain joins TRBV7-8 and TRBJ2-7; TRBD1 aligns across 9 bases. Per germline, CDR1 SGHVS and CDR2 FQNEAQ. After removal of 6 bases from V and 5 bases from J, the junction contained 11 bases not matched to a gene. The CDR3 has 15 residues. In DNA form, the CDR3 reads TGTGCCAGCAGTTCCCCCAGGACAGGGGCTGACGAGCAGTACTTC. Its translation: CASSSPRTGADEQYF.